A single sample is the source of the 14 T cell receptor beta chains below, sequenced in a study of regulatory T cells in long-lasting Graves disease. The time point denotes: newly diagnosed GD, antithyroid drugs for less than 3 months. Scientists built the TCR library using RNA that was extracted from PBMCs. In building TCR beta libraries, iRepertoire HTBI primers were used together with Arm-PCR of CDR3 regions. TCRdb reanalysed the multiplex PCR reads using MiXCR and keeps one entry per CDR3 protein. The repertoire holds under 300,000 distinct CDR3 sequences, with 20% to 25% as singletons. Here the sequenced sample was peripheral blood mononuclear cells (PBMCs), taken at new diagnosis, from a patient treated with antithyroid drugs. These receptors were collected from a female donor with Graves disease.

This clonotype was detected ten times or more. V gene TRBV29-1 combines with J gene TRBJ2-3, with D perhaps assigned TRBD1 or TRBD2 (6 bases each). The germline gives CDR1 SQVTM, CDR2 ANQGSEA. V was cut by 4 bases and J by 4 bases, with 15 bases left in between. The CDR3 covers 14 residues. CDR3 region: CSVVGTGRSDTQYF. The DNA for the CDR3 is TGCAGCGTTGTTGGTACAGGGAGGTCAGATACGCAGTATTTT.

This clonotype occurred many times. The chain combines TRBV30 with TRBJ2-1; D gene ambiguous. Germline V gives CDR1 GTSNPN, CDR2 SVGIG (reference sequence). There are 13 residues in the CDR3. Trimming left V 5 bases short and J 1 base short, with 9 bases between. CDR3 loop: CAWEDDSYNEQFF. The CDR3 DNA reads as TGTGCCTGGGAGGACGATTCCTACAATGAGCAGTTCTTC.

Remarks on this clonotype: Possible read error: a much larger clone is one base away. This sequence joins TRBV6-1 and TRBJ2-3; D may be TRBD1 or TRBD2 (6 bases each). The CDR3 has 14 residues. Per germline, CDR1 MNHNS and CDR2 SASEGT. Deletions cut 6 bases from V and 6 bases from J, with 16 bases between. CDR3 DNA sequence: TGTGCCAGCAGCCCCAGGAGAGGGGGGGATACGCAGTATTTT. This translates into CASSPRRGGDTQYF.

Many counts were recorded for this clonotype. V is TRBV7-7 and J is TRBJ2-3, with TRBD2 identical over 13 bases. Trimming removed 5 bases from V and 1 base from J; junction bases left unmatched: 6. The CDR3 length is 17 residues. The germline gives CDR1 SSHAT, CDR2 FNYEAQ (reference sequence). CDR3 in amino acids: CASSQGLAGAGTDTQYF. DNA of the CDR3: TGTGCCAGCAGCCAAGGACTAGCGGGAGCTGGCACAGATACGCAGTATTTT.

V is TRBV9 and J is TRBJ1-4, with TRBD1 matching 7 bases. The CDR3 spans 14 residues. The V and J ends lost 0 bases and 8 bases, in that order; junction bases with no gene match: 4. Germline lookup yields CDR1 SGDLS and CDR2 YYNGEE. CDR3 sequence reads: CASSVDRGEEKLFF. The CDR3 bases are TGTGCCAGCAGCGTAGACAGGGGTGAAGAAAAACTGTTTTTT. Combining the CDR3 with reference TRBV9 and TRBJ1-4 gives the whole variable domain DSGVTQTPKHLITATGQRVTLRCSPRSGDLSVYWYQQSLDQGLQFLIQYYNGEERAKGNILERFSAQQFPDLHSELNLSSLELGDSALYFCASSVDRGEEKLFFGSGTQLSVL.

The table lists this clonotype with many counts. V and J are TRBV5-1 and TRBJ1-1; perhaps TRBD1 as D (5 bases). Trimming removed 2 bases from V and 4 bases from J, with 12 bases in between. The germline gives CDR1 SGHRS, CDR2 YFSETQ. This CDR3 has 14 amino acids. CDR3 bases: TGCGCCAGCAGCTTCCAGGACGGGGGCACTGAAGCTTTCTTT. Its translation: CASSFQDGGTEAFF.

The genes are TRBV29-1 and TRBJ2-3; either TRBD1 or TRBD2 may supply D (5 bases each). Germline V CDR1 and CDR2: SQVTM, ANQGSEA. The CDR3 loop spans 14 amino acids. The V gene lost 3 bases and the J gene lost 6 bases, with 16 bases spanning the gap. CDR3 loop: CSVDNSPGPDTQYF. CDR3 nucleotides: TGCAGCGTTGATAACAGCCCGGGGCCGGATACGCAGTATTTT.

This clonotype was observed at least ten times. V is TRBV27 and J is TRBJ2-7, with 7 bases identical to TRBD2. The trim removed 2 bases at V and 3 bases at J, leaving 7 bases unmatched. Germline V gene data show CDR1 as MNHEY and CDR2 as SMNVEV (reference sequence). The CDR3 covers 15 residues. For the CDR3, the DNA is TGTGCCAGCAGTTTACCGGGACTACGTATCTACGAGCAGTACTTC. It specifies CASSLPGLRIYEQYF.

This clonotype was detected only a few times. This rearrangement joins TRBV19 to TRBJ2-5; 7 positions match TRBD2. The V segment lost 4 bases and the J segment 4 bases; nucleotides outside the gene matches: 6. The length of the CDR3 is 14 residues. Looked up from germline, CDR1 is LNHDA and CDR2 is SQIVND (reference sequence). This CDR3 reads CASSTRRERETQYF. Written as DNA, the CDR3 is TGTGCCAGTAGTACGAGGCGGGAGCGAGAGACCCAGTACTTC.

The genes are TRBV10-1 and TRBJ1-6, with D uncertain. V shed 9 bases and J shed 18 bases, with 15 bases lying between them. Germline loops: CDR1 WNHNN, CDR2 SYGVQD (reference sequence). CDR3 length equals 10 residues. In DNA form, the CDR3 reads TGCGCCAGGCCGAGCCCTCAGAGCCACTTT. Protein sequence: CARPSPQSHF.

This clonotype occurred a few times. The rearrangement joins TRBV11-2 to TRBJ2-1; 13 positions match TRBD2. J lost 15 bases, V lost 1 base, and 9 bases had no gene match. The germline gives CDR1 SGHAT, CDR2 FQNNGV. This CDR3 region has 15 residues. CDR3 coding DNA: TGTGCCAGCAGCTTAGCGCCAGGACTAGCGGGAGAAGTGTTCTTC. Translating gives CASSLAPGLAGEVFF.

This clonotype was detected ten times or more. The rearrangement uses TRBV29-1 and TRBJ2-1; D is perhaps TRBD2 (6 bases). There are 13 residues in the CDR3. Deletions cut 3 bases from V and 6 bases from J, with 12 bases between. Germline CDR1 is SQVTM and CDR2 is ANQGSEA. The CDR3 loop is CSVEGGASNEQFF. As DNA, the CDR3 is TGCAGCGTTGAGGGAGGTGCCTCCAATGAGCAGTTCTTC.

V is TRBV7-2 and J is TRBJ2-7, with TRBD2 matching 8 bases. CDR1 is SGHTA and CDR2 is FQGNSA in the germline V gene. The CDR3 totals 16 residues. The V segment lost 1 base and the J segment 4 bases; nucleotides outside the gene matches: 9. The chain's CDR3 is CASSLEGAGRAYEQYF. CDR3 sequence (DNA): TGTGCCAGCAGCTTAGAAGGGGCCGGGAGGGCTTACGAGCAGTACTTC.

This clonotype was seen repeatedly, ten times or more. The V call is TRBV6-1, the J call TRBJ2-7; D remains ambiguous. The CDR3 consists of 11 residues. Trimming shortened V by 6 bases and J by 2 bases, and 5 bases separated the two germline ends. Germline values: CDR1 MNHNS, CDR2 SASEGT. CDR3 region: CASRTPYEQYF. The CDR3 region has the DNA TGTGCCAGCAGGACGCCCTACGAGCAGTACTTC.